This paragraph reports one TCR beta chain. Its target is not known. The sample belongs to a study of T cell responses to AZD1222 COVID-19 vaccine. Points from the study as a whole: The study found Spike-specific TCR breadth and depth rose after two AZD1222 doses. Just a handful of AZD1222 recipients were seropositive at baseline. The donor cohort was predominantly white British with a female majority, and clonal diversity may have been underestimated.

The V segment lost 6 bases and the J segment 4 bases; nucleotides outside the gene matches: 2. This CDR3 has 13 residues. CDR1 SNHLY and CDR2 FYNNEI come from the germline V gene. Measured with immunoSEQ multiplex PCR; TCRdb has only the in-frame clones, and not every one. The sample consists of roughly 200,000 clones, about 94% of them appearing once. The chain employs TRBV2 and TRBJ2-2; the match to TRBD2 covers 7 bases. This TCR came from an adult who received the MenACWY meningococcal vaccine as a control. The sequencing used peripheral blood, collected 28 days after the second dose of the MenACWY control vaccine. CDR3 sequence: CASRGLFTGELFF. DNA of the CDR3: TGTGCCAGCAGGGGACTATTCACCGGGGAGCTGTTTTTT.